Listed below are T cell receptor beta chains from one sample, sequenced in a study of blood T cells in healthy people across ages. From the 5' RACE reads, TCRdb called clonotypes with MiXCR, one entry per CDR3 protein. The profile shows hundreds of thousands of distinct CDR3 sequences, about 28% of them singletons. The specimen was blood. All receptors come from a woman at least 80 years old in good health. CDR3s include the opening cysteine and the closing phenylalanine or tryptophan. D genes are given only for firm matches. A row's size may be missing; if present it is once, few, many or a size class.

.	TRBV7-2	TRBJ1-1	many	CASSLGVGMNTEAFF	TGTGCCAGCAGCTTAGGTGTGGGTATGAACACTGAAGCTTTCTTT
.	TRBV5-1	TRBJ2-7	.	CASSPTGTAASYEQYF	TGCGCCAGCAGCCCCACCGGGACGGCCGCTTCCTACGAGCAGTACTTC
TRBD1	TRBV5-1	TRBJ1-1	few	CASSLYWTGNTEAFF	TGCGCCAGCAGCTTGTATTGGACAGGGAACACTGAAGCTTTCTTT
.	TRBV7-6	TRBJ1-5	once	CASSQGPGSRNQPQHF	TGTGCCAGCAGCCAAGGTCCAGGGTCGCGCAATCAGCCCCAGCATTTT
TRBD2	TRBV27	TRBJ2-1	many	CASTKGLAGGLFPYNEQFF	TGTGCCAGCACCAAGGGACTAGCGGGGGGCCTGTTCCCCTACAATGAGCAGTTCTTC
.	TRBV6-5	TRBJ1-2	few	CASSYAVTPNYGYTF	TGTGCCAGCAGTTACGCGGTCACGCCTAACTATGGCTACACCTTC
TRBD2	TRBV4-2	TRBJ2-3	.	CASSQGEGSGSLRTDTQYF	TGTGCCAGCAGCCAAGGTGAGGGTAGCGGGAGCCTCCGCACAGATACGCAGTATTTT
TRBD1	TRBV6-2/TRBV6-3	TRBJ1-1	.	CASSFLDREVPTEAFF	TGTGCCAGCAGTTTCTTAGACAGGGAAGTCCCCACTGAAGCTTTCTTT
.	TRBV27	TRBJ1-6	few	CASSLWGRDSPLHF	TGTGCCAGCAGTTTATGGGGACGGGATTCACCCCTCCACTTT
TRBD2	TRBV30	TRBJ2-1	.	CAWSVRTSGGRNEQFF	TGTGCCTGGAGTGTACGAACTAGCGGGGGTAGGAATGAGCAGTTCTTC
.	TRBV6-2/TRBV6-3	TRBJ1-1	few	CASSSVGGEAFF	TGTGCCAGCAGTTCAGTAGGGGGTGAAGCTTTCTTT
TRBD1	TRBV6-5	TRBJ1-2	many	CASRQGLRYTF	TGTGCCAGTAGACAGGGTTTGCGCTACACCTTC
.	TRBV7-9	TRBJ1-4	.	CASSFGDGRNEKLFF	TGTGCCAGCAGCTTTGGGGACGGGCGGAATGAAAAACTGTTTTTT
.	TRBV5-5	TRBJ1-5	.	CASSLEARSNQPQHF	TGTGCCAGCAGCTTGGAGGCCAGAAGCAATCAGCCCCAGCATTTT
.	TRBV20-1	TRBJ1-5	many	CSARRQSNQPQHF	TGCAGTGCTAGGAGACAGTCCAATCAGCCCCAGCATTTT
TRBD1	TRBV20-1	TRBJ1-1	.	CSARAQVTGVNTEAFF	TGCAGTGCTAGAGCTCAGGTTACAGGGGTGAACACTGAAGCTTTCTTT
TRBD1	TRBV20-1	TRBJ2-3	few	CSAGGTGGPGGPDTQYF	TGCAGTGCTGGAGGGACAGGGGGACCAGGGGGGCCAGATACGCAGTATTTT
.	TRBV7-9	TRBJ2-3	many	CASIPGPNTDTQYF	TGTGCCAGCATACCGGGACCCAACACAGATACGCAGTATTTT
TRBD1	TRBV4-3	TRBJ1-2	many	CASSQQGGGGYGYTF	TGCGCCAGCAGCCAACAAGGGGGCGGAGGGTATGGCTACACCTTC
.	TRBV2	TRBJ2-5	many	CASSEDVMPQETQYF	TGTGCCAGCAGTGAGGACGTGATGCCCCAAGAGACCCAGTACTTC
TRBD1	TRBV19	TRBJ2-7	few	CASALGQGNTYEQYF	TGTGCCAGTGCCCTCGGACAGGGAAACACCTACGAGCAGTACTTC
.	TRBV29-1	TRBJ2-5	.	CSVVKGQETQYF	TGCAGCGTTGTGAAGGGCCAAGAGACCCAGTACTTC
.	TRBV20-1	TRBJ1-2	many	CSASSNPGGYTF	TGCAGTGCTAGCAGCAATCCTGGGGGCTACACCTTC
.	TRBV7-2	TRBJ2-2	few	CASRTVITNTGELFF	TGTGCCAGCAGAACAGTGATAACGAACACCGGGGAGCTGTTTTTT
.	TRBV5-6	TRBJ2-1	many	CASSPAWGEQFF	TGTGCCAGCAGCCCCGCGTGGGGTGAGCAGTTCTTC
TRBD2	TRBV5-1	TRBJ2-3	many	CASSVQGSGGADTQYF	TGCGCCAGCAGCGTACAGGGTAGCGGGGGAGCAGATACGCAGTATTTT
.	TRBV2	TRBJ1-2	few	CASSPDLTYGYTF	TGTGCCAGCAGCCCTGACCTAACCTATGGCTACACCTTC
TRBD2	TRBV7-8	TRBJ2-1	.	CASSAAGTSVNEQFF	TGTGCCAGCAGCGCAGCCGGGACTAGCGTCAATGAGCAGTTCTTC
.	TRBV10-3	TRBJ2-5	many	CAISQGSDRETQYF	TGTGCCATCAGTCAAGGGTCCGACCGAGAGACCCAGTACTTC
.	TRBV19	TRBJ2-1	few	CASDRGNNEQFF	TGTGCCAGTGACAGAGGGAACAATGAGCAGTTCTTC
.	TRBV9	TRBJ2-4	.	CASSSPRTKNIQYF	TGTGCCAGCAGCTCTCCCAGGACCAAAAACATTCAGTACTTC
.	TRBV10-3	TRBJ2-1	many	CAIKERNEQFF	TGTGCCATCAAGGAACGGAATGAGCAGTTCTTC
.	TRBV19	TRBJ2-6	few	CASKETGYYPSGANVLTF	TGTGCCAGTAAGGAGACAGGCTACTACCCTTCTGGGGCCAACGTCCTGACTTTC
.	TRBV5-8	TRBJ2-6	few	CASFTTGTPGANVLTF	TGTGCCAGCTTCACCACTGGGACACCCGGGGCCAACGTCCTGACTTTC
.	TRBV6-2/TRBV6-3	TRBJ2-2	.	CASSYKPSTGLRTFGGELFF	TGTGCCAGCAGTTATAAGCCGTCAACAGGGTTGCGGACTTTTGGCGGGGAGCTGTTTTTT
.	TRBV11-2	TRBJ1-1	.	CASSLAVGATTEAFF	TGTGCCAGCAGCTTAGCGGTGGGCGCGACCACTGAAGCTTTCTTT
.	TRBV20-1	TRBJ2-1	many	CSARDATASYNEQFF	TGCAGTGCTAGAGATGCGACAGCGTCCTACAATGAGCAGTTCTTC
.	TRBV20-1	TRBJ1-2	many	CSARYGAYGYTF	TGCAGTGCTAGATACGGAGCTTATGGCTACACCTTC
.	TRBV7-8	TRBJ2-1	few	CASRLGGSSYNEQFF	TGTGCCAGCAGGCTAGGGGGGAGCTCCTACAATGAGCAGTTCTTC
TRBD2	TRBV5-5	TRBJ2-3	.	CVSSWGGESTDTQYF	TGTGTCAGCAGCTGGGGGGGGGAGAGCACAGATACGCAGTATTTT
.	TRBV6-6	TRBJ1-2	few	CASSSVGGRSNYGYTF	TGTGCCAGCAGTTCGGTTGGGGGGCGGTCTAACTATGGCTACACCTTC
.	TRBV7-2	TRBJ2-3	many	CASSSDYTQYF	TGTGCCAGCAGCTCCGACTATACGCAGTATTTT